These 31 T cell receptor beta chains share one sample of origin, sequenced in a study of cytomegalovirus exposure and HLA in healthy donors. PCR employed 60 Vbeta and 13 Jbeta primers. The assay was immunoSEQ multiplex PCR, and TCRdb's table has in-frame clones only and misses some. The profile shows around 67,000 clones, approximately 60% of them singletons. Sequencing was done on a sample of PBMCs. These TCRs come from a woman between 50 and 59 years old in good health and CMV-seronegative.

The rearrangement joins TRBV7-6 to TRBJ2-7; 11 bases line up with TRBD2. The CDR3 covers 18 residues. The germline CDR1 and CDR2 sequences are SGHVS and FNYEAQ. V shed 2 bases and J 2 bases; nucleotides not matched to a gene: 11. For the CDR3, the DNA is TGTGCCAGCAGCTTAATGGGGGGGACTAGCGGAAGGACCTACGAGCAGTACTTC. It codes for CASSLMGGTSGRTYEQYF.

This clone has only a few counts. V is TRBV4-2 and J is TRBJ2-1, with D maybe TRBD2 (6 bases). CDR3 size: 14 residues. V was cut by 4 bases and J by 9 bases, with 16 bases left in between. Looked up from germline, CDR1 is LGHNA and CDR2 is YNFKEQ. CDR3 sequence (DNA): TGTGCCAGCAGCCCGACTAGGGAGAGGTTTGAGCAGTTCTTC. Protein product: CASSPTRERFEQFF.

Points on this clone: Distinct nucleotide sequences in the sample also encode this CDR3. The chain is built from TRBV5-8 and TRBJ2-1; 8 nucleotides align to TRBD2. This CDR3 contains 15 residues. The germline gives CDR1 SGHTS, CDR2 YDEGEE. V dropped 1 base and J dropped 0; count of bases not matched to a gene: 0. In DNA, the CDR3 is TGTGCCAGCAGCTTGCGGGGGGGCTCCTACAATGAGCAGTTCTTC. It translates to CASSLRGGSYNEQFF.

This clone has only one observation. In nucleotides, the CDR3 is TGTGCCAGCAGCCCCCGGGATTACAATGAGCAGTTCTTC. Translated, it gives CASSPRDYNEQFF. The chain carries TRBV14 and TRBJ2-1; possible D gene TRBD2, 5 bases. In germline, CDR1 is SGHDN, CDR2 FVKESK. V was trimmed by 4 bases and J by 4 bases, leaving 8 bases between them. This CDR3 comprises 13 residues. Supplemented by reference TRBV14 and TRBJ2-1, the full variable domain reads EAGVTQFPSHSVIEKGQTVTLRCDPISGHDNLYWYRRVMGKEIKFLLHFVKESKQDESGMPNNRFLAERTGGTYSTLKVQPAELEDSGVYFCASSPRDYNEQFFGPGTRLTVL.

This sequence joins TRBV6-6 and TRBJ2-5; D not resolved. The CDR3 is made up of 13 amino acids. Germline CDR1 reads MNHNY; CDR2 reads SVGAGI (reference sequence). V lost 6 bases to trimming and J lost 0 bases, with 8 bases between them. DNA of the CDR3: TGTGCCAGCAGCGCACAGTACCAAGAGACCCAGTACTTC. Protein sequence: CASSAQYQETQYF.

This clone has just a few counts. The rearrangement uses TRBV28 and TRBJ1-4, with 8 bases lining up with TRBD1. The ends lost 5 bases at V and 6 bases at J; junction bases unmatched: 5. Germline lookup yields CDR1 MDHEN and CDR2 SYDVKM. This CDR3 comprises 14 residues. The CDR3 DNA reads as TGTGCCAGCAGTCAGCAGGGGGCAGATGAAAAACTGTTTTTT. Its protein is CASSQQGADEKLFF. The complete variable domain, with remaining parts taken from reference TRBV28 and TRBJ1-4, reads DVKVTQSSRYLVKRTGEKVFLECVQDMDHENMFWYRQDPGLGLRLIYFSYDVKMKEKGDIPEGYSVSREKKERFSLILESASTNQTSMYLCASSQQGADEKLFFGSGTQLSVL.

This clone was seen just once. V and J are TRBV30 and TRBJ1-1, with D maybe TRBD1 (5 bases). The length of the CDR3 is 13 residues. Germline V gene lookup returns CDR1 GTSNPN and CDR2 SVGIG (reference sequence). The V end lost 3 bases, the J end lost 1 base, and 9 bases lay between the germline ends. In nucleotides, the CDR3 is TGTGCCTGGAGGTCAGGGAAGAACACTGAAGCTTTCTTT. It is translated as CAWRSGKNTEAFF.

The table lists this clone with many counts. The chain is built from TRBV9 and TRBJ2-4, with D unclear. The CDR3 spans 15 residues. V dropped 0 bases and J dropped 0 bases, with 7 bases sitting between them. In germline, CDR1 is SGDLS, CDR2 YYNGEE. CDR3 region: CASSVGYLAKNIQYF. The CDR3 region has the DNA TGTGCCAGCAGCGTAGGATACTTAGCCAAAAACATTCAGTACTTC. Combining the CDR3 with reference TRBV9 and TRBJ2-4 gives the whole variable domain DSGVTQTPKHLITATGQRVTLRCSPRSGDLSVYWYQQSLDQGLQFLIQYYNGEERAKGNILERFSAQQFPDLHSELNLSSLELGDSALYFCASSVGYLAKNIQYFGAGTRLSVL.

This clone was seen more than once but under ten times. This chain connects TRBV29-1 to TRBJ2-5; tentative D call: TRBD2 (6 bases). From germline, CDR1 is SQVTM and CDR2 ANQGSEA. V was cut by 7 bases and J by 10 bases, with 19 bases left in between. The CDR3 spans 12 residues. CDR3 bases: TGCAGCGCCTACTTAGCGGCAGAGGTCCAGTACTTC. Translated, it gives CSAYLAAEVQYF.

This clone appeared a few times. V and J are TRBV6-4 and TRBJ2-2; tentatively, D is TRBD2 (6 bases). The CDR3 length is 14 residues. CDR1 and CDR2 from the germline V gene are MRHNA and SNTAGT. V was pared by 3 bases and J by 3 bases, with 8 bases between. The CDR3 protein is CASSELADTGELFF. The CDR3 region has the DNA TGTGCCAGCAGTGAACTAGCTGACACCGGGGAGCTGTTTTTT.

The rearrangement links TRBV5-1 to TRBJ1-2, with a tentative D call TRBD1 (6 bases). There are 13 residues in the CDR3. Trimming stripped 4 bases from V and 8 bases from J, with 15 bases between. Germline CDR1 is SGHRS and CDR2 is YFSETQ. CDR3 sequence: CASSPPRQAGYTF. In DNA, the CDR3 is TGCGCCAGCAGCCCCCCCCGACAGGCGGGCTACACCTTC.

The chain links TRBV7-2 to TRBJ2-1; 10 nucleotides agree with TRBD2. The V gene's germline CDR1 is SGHTA and CDR2 FQGNSA. There are 13 residues in the CDR3. The V segment lost 5 bases and the J segment 9 bases; nucleotides outside the gene matches: 4. CDR3 loop: CASSERLAGEQFF. The CDR3 bases are TGTGCCAGCAGCGAGCGACTAGCGGGTGAGCAGTTCTTC.

The gene calls are TRBV19 and TRBJ1-5; perhaps TRBD1 as D (6 bases). The CDR3 totals 13 residues. Per germline, CDR1 LNHDA and CDR2 SQIVND (reference sequence). Trimming pared 9 bases from V and 7 bases from J, leaving 16 bases between. The CDR3 DNA is TGTGCCAGCGGAACAGGGTGGATGCAGCCCCAGCATTTT. Amino acid sequence: CASGTGWMQPQHF.

The genes are TRBV6-5 and TRBJ1-5, with 7 bases matching TRBD1. Germline loops: CDR1 MNHEY, CDR2 SVGAGI. V shed 6 bases, J shed 3 bases, and the junction held 8 bases outside the gene matches. This CDR3 has 15 amino acids. The CDR3 nucleotides read TGTGCCAGCAGATACAGACAGGGATTCAATCAGCCCCAGCATTTT. Translation: CASRYRQGFNQPQHF.

The V gene is TRBV15, the J gene TRBJ2-7, with TRBD1 matching over 9 bases. V gave up 5 bases and J gave up 0 bases; unmatched junction bases: 5. Germline CDR1 and CDR2: LNHNV and YYDKDF (reference sequence). The CDR3 runs 15 residues. CDR3 DNA sequence: TGTGCCACCAGCCCAGACAGGGGGAGCTCCTACGAGCAGTACTTC. Translating gives CATSPDRGSSYEQYF.

The chain is built from TRBV9 and TRBJ1-2; D unclear. Germline CDR1 and CDR2: SGDLS and YYNGEE. This CDR3 region has 15 residues. Deletions cut 0 bases from V and 2 bases from J, with 11 bases between. CDR3 in DNA: TGTGCCAGCAGCGTAGTTCCTACGATCAACTATGGCTACACCTTC. Translating gives CASSVVPTINYGYTF.

The V and J genes are TRBV7-3 and TRBJ2-5, with D possibly TRBD1 on 6 matching bases. V was clipped by 7 bases and J by 5 bases, with 17 bases between them. CDR1 SGHTA and CDR2 FQGTGA come from the germline V gene. The CDR3 sequence is 14 residues long. The chain's CDR3 is CASTPTGRGETQYF. The CDR3 DNA is TGTGCCAGCACCCCGACAGGTCGCGGGGAGACCCAGTACTTC.

This clone was found once. This rearrangement joins TRBV29-1 to TRBJ1-1; 10 bases align to TRBD1. CDR1 is SQVTM, CDR2 ANQGSEA, per germline. V trimming: 6 bases; J trimming: 3 bases; junction bases outside the gene matches: 4. The CDR3 runs 13 residues. CDR3 in amino acids: CSVGDRGDTEAFF. The CDR3 bases are TGCAGCGTCGGGGACAGGGGAGACACTGAAGCTTTCTTT.

The genes are TRBV6-5 and TRBJ2-1; 7 positions match TRBD2. The CDR3 consists of 12 residues. V lost 8 bases and J lost 9; bases outside the gene matches: 7. Germline V gene lookup returns CDR1 MNHEY and CDR2 SVGAGI. The CDR3 sequence is CASLAGEGEQFF. The CDR3 DNA follows: TGTGCCAGCTTGGCGGGGGAAGGTGAGCAGTTCTTC.

This clone was counted a few times. The rearrangement uses TRBV6-5 and TRBJ1-5, with 8 positions matching TRBD1. V lost 6 bases to trimming and J lost 2 bases; unmatched junction nucleotides: 3. This CDR3 spans 14 amino acids. Germline V gene lookup returns CDR1 MNHEY and CDR2 SVGAGI. CDR3 sequence reads: CASRRTGRNQPQHF. The CDR3 DNA is TGTGCCAGCAGGCGGACAGGGCGCAATCAGCCCCAGCATTTT.

V usage is TRBV6-5 and J usage is TRBJ1-2; weak D call: TRBD1 (5 bases). CDR1 and CDR2 from the germline V gene are MNHEY and SVGAGI. The CDR3 runs to 16 residues. Trimming left V 0 bases short and J 4 bases short, with 15 bases between. In DNA form, the CDR3 reads TGTGCCAGCAGTTACTCGAATTACGAGGGACTCTATGGCTACACCTTC. The encoded protein is CASSYSNYEGLYGYTF.

This sequence joins TRBV7-2 and TRBJ1-1; TRBD1 matches at 10 bases. Germline values: CDR1 SGHTA, CDR2 FQGNSA. The CDR3 is made up of 15 amino acids. The ends lost 3 bases at V and 5 bases at J; junction bases unmatched: 6. The CDR3 loop is CASSFAGQGGTEAFF. The CDR3 DNA follows: TGTGCCAGCAGCTTCGCCGGACAGGGGGGGACTGAAGCTTTCTTT. The full variable domain, in which reference TRBV7-2 and TRBJ1-1 provide the parts outside the CDR3, is GAGVSQSPSNKVTEKGKDVELRCDPISGHTALYWYRQSLGQGLEFLIYFQGNSAPDKSGLPSDRFSAERTGGSVSTLTIQRTQQEDSAVYLCASSFAGQGGTEAFFGQGTRLTVV.

The rearrangement links TRBV4-3 to TRBJ2-6; possible D gene TRBD1, 6 bases. The CDR3 has 15 amino acids. Germline CDR1 and CDR2: LGHNA and YSLEER. Trimming left V 4 bases short and J 1 base short, with 8 bases between. For the CDR3, the DNA is TGCGCCAGCAGCCTCACAGGGTCTGGGGCCAACGTCCTGACTTTC. Protein product: CASSLTGSGANVLTF.

The V and J genes are TRBV4-1 and TRBJ2-7, with 7 bases that match TRBD1. CDR3 length: 15 residues. Per germline, CDR1 MGHRA and CDR2 YSYEKL. V was clipped by 4 bases and J by 6 bases; unmatched bases: 12. This CDR3 reads CASSRQGGPAPEQYF. In DNA, the CDR3 is TGCGCCAGCAGCCGCCAAGGGGGCCCCGCACCCGAGCAGTACTTC.

This clone showed up just a few times. The chain uses TRBV28 and TRBJ2-1; no clear D. CDR3 length: 12 residues. V lost 5 bases and J 8 bases, leaving 10 bases between the germline ends. The germline V gene encodes CDR1 MDHEN and CDR2 SYDVKM. The CDR3 here is CASSLSLDEQFF. CDR3 sequence (DNA): TGTGCCAGCAGTCTGTCTCTTGATGAGCAGTTCTTC.

In its sample, this clone was seen a few times. The V and J genes are TRBV5-8 and TRBJ2-7; D not certain. Germline V gene data show CDR1 as SGHTS and CDR2 as YDEGEE. The CDR3 spans 11 residues. The V gene lost 2 bases and the J gene lost 6 bases, with 6 bases spanning the gap. The CDR3 is CASSFRVEQYF. Written as DNA, the CDR3 is TGTGCCAGCAGCTTCCGGGTCGAGCAGTACTTC. The full variable domain, its missing parts supplied by reference TRBV5-8 and TRBJ2-7, is EAGVTQSPTHLIKTRGQQATLRCSPISGHTSVYWYQQALGLGLQFLLWYDEGEERNRGNFPPRFSGRQFPNYSSELNVNALELEDSALYLCASSFRVEQYFGPGTRLTVT.

This clone was observed a handful of times. The chain employs TRBV5-1 and TRBJ2-1; D possibly corresponds to TRBD2 (5 bases). Germline lookup yields CDR1 SGHRS and CDR2 YFSETQ. The CDR3 has 13 residues. V gave up 0 bases and J gave up 10 bases, with 11 bases separating them. The CDR3 loop is CASSLEPSGEQFF. The CDR3 nucleotides are TGCGCCAGCAGCTTGGAACCGAGCGGAGAGCAGTTCTTC.

The rearrangement links TRBV5-1 to TRBJ1-1, with D possibly matching TRBD1 (5 bases). CDR3 length equals 12 residues. CDR1 is SGHRS and CDR2 is YFSETQ in the germline V gene. The ends were cut back, 3 bases at V and 8 bases at J, with 11 bases in the middle. The CDR3 loop is CASSSDSTEAFF. The CDR3 coding sequence is TGCGCCAGCAGCTCCGACAGCACGGAAGCTTTCTTT.

V is TRBV5-6 and J is TRBJ2-7, with D uncertain. The CDR3 sequence is 14 residues long. V was clipped by 0 bases and J by 2 bases, with 9 bases between them. Looked up from germline, CDR1 is SGHDT and CDR2 is YYEEEE. The CDR3 loop is CASSLVLNTYEQYF. The CDR3 DNA follows: TGTGCCAGCAGCTTGGTTTTGAACACCTACGAGCAGTACTTC.

V gene TRBV21-1 combines with J gene TRBJ1-5. TRBV21-1 is a pseudogene. The CDR3 extends over 13 amino acids. The CDR3 DNA sequence: TGTGCCAGCAGCAATTATAGTACTCAGCCCCAGCATTTT. Translation gives CASSNYSTQPQHF.

This chain links TRBV25-1 with TRBJ2-2, with a tentative D call TRBD1 (5 bases). The CDR3 is 14 residues long. Trimming shortened V by 1 base and J by 3 bases, and 6 bases separated the two germline ends. Germline V CDR1 and CDR2: MGHDK, SYGVNS. The CDR3 protein is CASSESRDTGELFF. The CDR3 bases are TGTGCCAGCAGTGAATCCAGGGACACCGGGGAGCTGTTTTTT.